Below, 21 T cell receptor beta chains from the same sample are listed, as sequenced in a study of brain T cells in children with intractable seizures. Profiling relied on immunoSEQ multiplex PCR, and the TCRdb table lists in-frame clones only, not all of them. The sample contains around 70,000 clones, just over 90% of which appear only once. The sequencing used peripheral blood, collected at surgery. These receptors were collected from a boy under two years old with tuberous sclerosis and intractable seizures.

The V gene is TRBV14, the J gene TRBJ2-7; TRBD1 matches at 10 bases. This CDR3 contains 13 residues. The ends lost 4 bases at V and 6 bases at J; junction bases unmatched: 3. The germline V gene has CDR1 SGHDN and CDR2 FVKESK. CDR3 protein: CASSRDRGSEQYF. CDR3 in DNA: TGTGCCAGCAGCCGGGACAGGGGTTCCGAGCAGTACTTC.

This chain uses TRBV5-6 with TRBJ1-2; no clear D. CDR3 length: 11 amino acids. CDR1 and CDR2 (germline): SGHDT, YYEEEE. Trimming left V 2 bases short and J 8 bases short, with 7 bases between. Written as DNA, the CDR3 is TGTGCCAGCAGCTTTGAAGGAGGCTACACCTTC. Translated: CASSFEGGYTF.

Of note for this clone: The junction departs from germline at one end; a sequencing error may be responsible. The gene calls are TRBV29-1 and TRBJ2-1, with D hard to call. The CDR3 is made up of 15 amino acids. Per the germline V gene, CDR1 is SQVTM and CDR2 is ANQGSEA. The CDR3 region is CSAELGLKAYNEQFF. CDR3 coding DNA: TGCAGCGCTGAACTGGGTCTTAAAGCCTACAATGAGCAGTTCTTC.

The J gene is TRBJ1-4, the V gene TRBV6-4; D possibly corresponds to TRBD1 (5 bases). CDR1 MRHNA and CDR2 SNTAGT come from the germline V gene. The CDR3 extends over 14 amino acids. Deletions cut 7 bases from V and 6 bases from J, with 15 bases between. The CDR3 here is CASKRQKTDEKLFF. As DNA, the CDR3 is TGTGCCAGCAAGCGCCAGAAGACAGATGAAAAACTGTTTTTT.

On this clone: One junction end disagrees with the germline gene, perhaps due to a read error. The chain joins TRBV19 to TRBJ1-1, with 9 bases aligning to TRBD1. The germline V gene encodes CDR1 LNHDA and CDR2 SQIVND (reference sequence). The CDR3 consists of 12 residues. CDR3 amino acids: CASSRDRVDVGF. The CDR3 DNA sequence: TGTGCCAGTAGCCGGGACAGGGTCGACGTTGGCTTT.

This sequence joins TRBV3-1 (or the pseudogene TRBV3-2) and TRBJ2-1; D tentatively reads TRBD1 or TRBD2 (6 bases each). Germline loops: CDR1 LGHDT, CDR2 YNNKEL (reference sequence). V was clipped by 1 base and J by 6 bases, with 16 bases between them. This CDR3 has 16 amino acids. In nucleotides, the CDR3 is TGTGCCAGCAGCCAAGGGGGGCGGGGAGCCCTCAATGAGCAGTTCTTC. Translation: CASSQGGRGALNEQFF.

A few counts support this clone. The V gene is TRBV5-6, the J gene TRBJ2-1; D not resolved. The V end was cut by 0 bases, the J end by 7 bases, with 8 bases between. The CDR3 spans 13 residues. Germline V gene data show CDR1 as SGHDT and CDR2 as YYEEEE. The CDR3, as DNA: TGTGCCAGCAGCTTGGGGGTCTTGAATGAGCAGTTCTTC. It is translated as CASSLGVLNEQFF.

As for this clone: Other DNA sequences in the sample encode the same CDR3. V is TRBV6-5 and J is TRBJ2-6, with D perhaps matching TRBD1 or TRBD2 (5 bases each). V was pared by 2 bases and J by 4 bases, with 9 bases between. The CDR3 totals 15 residues. The V gene's germline CDR1 is MNHEY and CDR2 SVGAGI. The CDR3: CASSYGGSGANVLTF. The DNA for the CDR3 is TGTGCCAGCAGTTACGGGGGATCGGGGGCCAACGTCCTGACTTTC.

J is TRBJ1-6 and V is TRBV27, with 9 positions matching TRBD1. Germline values: CDR1 MNHEY, CDR2 SMNVEV (reference sequence). This CDR3 region has 14 residues. V dropped 4 bases and J dropped 9; count of bases not matched to a gene: 4. The CDR3 here is CASSSQGAGSPLHF. The CDR3 bases are TGTGCCAGCAGTTCACAGGGGGCCGGTTCACCCCTCCACTTT.

This chain connects TRBV2 to TRBJ2-5; 10 bases are a match to TRBD2. CDR3 size: 14 residues. V trimming: 8 bases; J trimming: 1 base; junction bases outside the gene matches: 4. CDR1 and CDR2 (germline): SNHLY, FYNNEI. CDR3 in amino acids: CASGSGRVQETQYF. The CDR3 DNA follows: TGTGCCAGCGGAAGCGGGAGGGTCCAAGAGACCCAGTACTTC. Looking up the rest from reference TRBV2 and TRBJ2-5 gives the full variable domain: EPEVTQTPSHQVTQMGQEVILRCVPISNHLYFYWYRQILGQKVEFLVSFYNNEISEKSEIFDDQFSVERPDGSNFTLKIRSTKLEDSAMYFCASGSGRVQETQYFGPGTRLLVL.

The chain joins TRBV7-3 to TRBJ2-1, with D perhaps matching TRBD2 (6 bases). CDR1 is SGHTA, CDR2 FQGTGA, per germline. The CDR3 runs 16 residues. Trimming cost V 1 base and J 2 bases, with 12 bases left between them. CDR3 amino acids: CASSLSPAGPYNEQFF. Here the CDR3 DNA reads TGTGCCAGCAGCTTAAGTCCGGCGGGGCCCTACAATGAGCAGTTCTTC.

The rearrangement uses TRBV6-5 and TRBJ2-2, with 7 bases aligning to TRBD1. The CDR3 extends over 15 amino acids. Per germline, CDR1 MNHEY and CDR2 SVGAGI. V dropped 6 bases and J dropped 5; count of bases not matched to a gene: 9. CDR3 residues: CASRQGGRGTGELFF. Here the CDR3 DNA reads TGTGCCAGCAGACAAGGGGGCCGGGGTACCGGGGAGCTGTTTTTT.

This clone occurred once. This chain joins TRBV19 and TRBJ2-1; D remains ambiguous. There are 13 residues in the CDR3. Germline values: CDR1 LNHDA, CDR2 SQIVND (reference sequence). The V and J ends lost 2 bases and 2 bases respectively, with 4 bases between them. The CDR3 DNA reads TGTGCCAGTAGTATAAGCCCCTACAATGAGCAGTTCTTC. The encoded protein is CASSISPYNEQFF.

The gene calls are TRBV25-1 and TRBJ2-5; D is perhaps TRBD1 (5 bases). The CDR3 runs 16 residues. Trimming left V 3 bases short and J 3 bases short, with 17 bases between. In germline, CDR1 is MGHDK, CDR2 SYGVNS. CDR3 in DNA: TGTGCCAGCAGTGACCCCCAGGGCCGCCTGGAAGAGACCCAGTACTTC. Residues: CASSDPQGRLEETQYF.

This clone occurred a few times. The chain carries TRBV6-1 and TRBJ1-1, with D perhaps matching TRBD1 (6 bases). V lost 2 bases to trimming and J lost 7 bases, with 11 bases between them. The CDR3 extends over 13 amino acids. Germline CDR1 reads MNHNS; CDR2 reads SASEGT. The chain's CDR3 is CASSEQGSFEAFF. In DNA form, the CDR3 reads TGTGCCAGCAGTGAACAGGGGTCCTTTGAAGCTTTCTTT.

The rearrangement uses TRBV30 and TRBJ1-5; D gene unclear. Germline lookup yields CDR1 GTSNPN and CDR2 SVGIG (reference sequence). This CDR3 is built from 16 residues. V dropped 5 bases and J dropped 1 base, with 18 bases sitting between them. The CDR3 sequence: CAWAVLSSKSNQPQHF. CDR3 nucleotides: TGTGCCTGGGCCGTACTCTCGAGTAAAAGCAATCAGCCCCAGCATTTT.

The CDR3 is CASSSTGVEAFF. The CDR3 region has the DNA TGTGCCAGCAGCTCGACAGGGGTTGAAGCTTTCTTT. The V gene is TRBV5-5, the J gene TRBJ1-1; TRBD1 aligns across 8 bases. The germline gives CDR1 SGHKS, CDR2 YYEKEE (reference sequence). CDR3 size: 12 residues. The V segment lost 3 bases and the J segment 7 bases; nucleotides outside the gene matches: 2.

The rearrangement joins TRBV3-1 (or the pseudogene TRBV3-2) to TRBJ2-7, with TRBD2 identical over 7 bases. This CDR3 contains 16 residues. The trim removed 3 bases at V and 0 bases at J, leaving 8 bases unmatched. Germline V gene lookup returns CDR1 LGHDT and CDR2 YNNKEL (reference sequence). The CDR3 DNA reads as TGTGCCAGCAGCCAGGGGAGGGTTCTCAGCTCCTACGAGCAGTACTTC. Translating gives CASSQGRVLSSYEQYF.

This clone was picked up a small number of times. This chain links TRBV19 with TRBJ1-1, with D unclear. The germline V gene has CDR1 LNHDA and CDR2 SQIVND (reference sequence). This CDR3 region has 13 residues. V lost 3 bases to trimming and J lost 0 bases, with 5 bases between them. Here the CDR3 DNA reads TGTGCCAGTAGTATGGCGGTGAACACTGAAGCTTTCTTT. It encodes CASSMAVNTEAFF.

This sequence joins TRBV7-2 and TRBJ2-5; D remains ambiguous. This CDR3 comprises 12 residues. V was pared by 3 bases and J by 5 bases, with 7 bases between. The germline V gene encodes CDR1 SGHTA and CDR2 FQGNSA. CDR3 sequence (DNA): TGTGCCAGCAGCTTCGCGCGGGAGACCCAGTACTTC. This codes for CASSFARETQYF.

The sample holds one count of this clone. The chain carries TRBV7-3 and TRBJ2-1; D is uncertain. CDR1 and CDR2 (germline): SGHTA, FQGTGA. The V gene lost 5 bases and the J gene lost 7 bases, with 12 bases spanning the gap. This CDR3 is 13 amino acids long. CDR3 DNA: TGTGCCAGCAGCCCCTGGGCCAGAAATGAGCAGTTCTTC. Residues: CASSPWARNEQFF.